This TCR beta chain was profiled in a study of T cell repertoires in cytomegalovirus infection (dated by TCRdb to about 2019). Background for the entire study: Donor HLA type was relevant to the analysis, because carriage of CMV infection together with the matching HLA type was indicated by public TCR beta signatures. Results the study describes overall, beyond this receptor: In both this cohort and an independent approximately 370-donor cohort, the cumulative frequency of public TCR beta family members distinguished carriers of CMV infection plus the relevant HLA type. The ex vivo response was dominated by HLA-C-restricted CMV-specific TCR beta clonotypes, which also provided the single most frequent clonotype in two of eight donors.

Sequencer: Illumina HiSeq 1500. TCRdb reanalyzed the raw reads on its own, using fastp at Q25 for trimming and MiXCR for clone calling, and kept in-frame beta chains. Rows merge per CDR3 protein into single entries with the most common DNA and genes. The sample table shows some 100,000 distinct CDR3 sequences, and 20% to 30% are seen once. The ten biggest clones cover roughly 43% of the sample. Of note for this clonotype: It lacks a known antigen. The record has no base qualities; no much larger clone is one base away.

V and J are truncated by 5 bases and 6 bases respectively, leaving an intervening sequence of 8 bases. Sequences DFQATT (CDR1) and SNEGSKA (CDR2) are obtained from the germline V gene (reference sequence). The CDR3 runs 11 amino acids, cysteine and phenylalanine included. Kept here is only the CDR3 DNA, which spans 33 bases and is read in frame from base 1. Sequenced sample: CD8+ T cells from PBMCs. The TCR sequence derives from a human donor in good health (CMV status not recorded). Some clones in this sample may be carry-over from other donors' samples. The sequence is built from TRBV20-1 and TRBJ2-1; the D segment could be TRBD1, given 5 matching bases. CDR3 protein: CSAYRGNEQFF. Read as DNA, the sequence is TGCAGTGCTTATAGGGGCAATGAGCAGTTCTTC.